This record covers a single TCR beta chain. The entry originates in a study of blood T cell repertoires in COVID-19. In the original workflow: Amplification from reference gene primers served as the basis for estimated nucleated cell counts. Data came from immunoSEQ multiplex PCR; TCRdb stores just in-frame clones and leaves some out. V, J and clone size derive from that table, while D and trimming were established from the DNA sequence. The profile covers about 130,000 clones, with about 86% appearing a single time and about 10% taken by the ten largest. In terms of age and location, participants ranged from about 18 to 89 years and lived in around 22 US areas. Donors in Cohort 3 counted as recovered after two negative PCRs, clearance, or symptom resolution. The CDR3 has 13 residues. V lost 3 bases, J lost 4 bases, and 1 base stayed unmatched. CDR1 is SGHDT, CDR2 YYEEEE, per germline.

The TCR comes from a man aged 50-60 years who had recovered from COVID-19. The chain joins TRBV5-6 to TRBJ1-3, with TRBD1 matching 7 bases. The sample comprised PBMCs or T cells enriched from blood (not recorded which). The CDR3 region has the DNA TGTGCCAGCAGCTCGACAGGGGGAAACACCATATATTTT. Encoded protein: CASSSTGGNTIYF.